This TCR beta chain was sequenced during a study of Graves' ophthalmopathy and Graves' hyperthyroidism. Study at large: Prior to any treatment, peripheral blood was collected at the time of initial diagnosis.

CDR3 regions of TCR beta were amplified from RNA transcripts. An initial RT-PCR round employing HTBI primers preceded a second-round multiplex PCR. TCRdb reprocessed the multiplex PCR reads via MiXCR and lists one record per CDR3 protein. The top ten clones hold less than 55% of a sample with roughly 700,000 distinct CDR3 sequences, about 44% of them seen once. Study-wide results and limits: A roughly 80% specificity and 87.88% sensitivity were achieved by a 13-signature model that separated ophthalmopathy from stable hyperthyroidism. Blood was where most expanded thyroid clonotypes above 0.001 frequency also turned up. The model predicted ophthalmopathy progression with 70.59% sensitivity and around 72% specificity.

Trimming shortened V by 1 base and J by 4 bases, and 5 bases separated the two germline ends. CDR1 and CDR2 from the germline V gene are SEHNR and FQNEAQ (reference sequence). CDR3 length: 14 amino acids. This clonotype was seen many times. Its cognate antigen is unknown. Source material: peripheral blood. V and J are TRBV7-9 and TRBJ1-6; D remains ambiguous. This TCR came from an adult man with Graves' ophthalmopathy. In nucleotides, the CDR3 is TGTGCCAGCAGCTTAGGGTGGTATAATTCACCCCTCCACTTT. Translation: CASSLGWYNSPLHF.